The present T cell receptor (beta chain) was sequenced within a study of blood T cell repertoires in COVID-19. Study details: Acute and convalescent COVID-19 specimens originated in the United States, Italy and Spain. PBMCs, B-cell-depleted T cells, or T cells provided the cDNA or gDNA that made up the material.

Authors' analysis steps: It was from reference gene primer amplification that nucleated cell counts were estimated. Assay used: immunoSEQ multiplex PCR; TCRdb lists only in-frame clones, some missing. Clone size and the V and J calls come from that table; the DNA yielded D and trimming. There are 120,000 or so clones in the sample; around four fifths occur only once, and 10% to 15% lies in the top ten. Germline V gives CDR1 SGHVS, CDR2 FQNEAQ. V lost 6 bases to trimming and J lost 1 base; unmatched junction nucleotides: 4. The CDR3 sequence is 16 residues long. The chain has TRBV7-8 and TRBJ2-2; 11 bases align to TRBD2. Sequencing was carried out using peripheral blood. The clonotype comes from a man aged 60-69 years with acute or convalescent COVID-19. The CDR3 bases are TGTGCCAGCAGGAATAGCGGGAGGGGGAACACCGGGGAGCTGTTTTTT. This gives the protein CASRNSGRGNTGELFF.